One sample yielded the 26 T cell receptor beta chains listed below, sequenced in a study of blood T cell repertoires in COVID-19 (dated by TCRdb to the early 2020s). The library was obtained by the immunoSEQ multiplex PCR assay. TCRdb retrieved this table from immuneACCESS and kept in-frame rearrangements only. Not all clones are present; in checked studies, unresolved V genes account for under half, and no reason is known for the remainder. The sample yields about 130,000 clones; 70% to 80% were counted once. About 40% of the sample belongs to the ten largest clones. Sample: peripheral blood. Source of these receptors: a man in his forties or fifties with active or convalescent COVID-19.

This sequence joins TRBV18 and TRBJ2-7; 8 bases match TRBD2. This CDR3 region has 17 residues. Per germline, CDR1 KGHSH and CDR2 LQKENI. V dropped 2 bases and J dropped 4; count of bases not matched to a gene: 13. For the CDR3, the DNA is TGTGCCAGCTCACCAGGGTTGCCGGGACTAGGGGATTACGAGCAGTACTTC. Protein sequence: CASSPGLPGLGDYEQYF.

This sequence joins TRBV30 and TRBJ1-3; D unresolved. The CDR3 runs to 14 residues. Germline values: CDR1 GTSNPN, CDR2 SVGIG (reference sequence). Trimming took off 0 bases at V and 3 bases at J, with 9 bases between the two ends. The CDR3 sequence is CAWSVSPIGNTIYF. The CDR3 nucleotides read TGTGCCTGGAGTGTGTCCCCAATTGGAAACACCATATATTTT.

The J gene is TRBJ2-5, the V gene TRBV7-8, with 7 bases fitting TRBD1. Germline-derived CDR1 and CDR2 are SGHVS and FQNEAQ. This CDR3 has 14 amino acids. Trimming at V came to 1 base and at J to 5 bases, leaving 4 bases not matched to a gene. CDR3 sequence: CASSLGSRGETQYF. CDR3 DNA sequence: TGTGCCAGCAGCTTAGGATCCAGGGGGGAGACCCAGTACTTC. Full variable domain (missing parts from reference TRBV7-8 and TRBJ2-5): GAGVSQSPRYKVAKRGQDVALRCDPISGHVSLFWYQQALGQGPEFLTYFQNEAQLDKSGLPSDRFFAERPEGSVSTLKIQRTQQEDSAVYLCASSLGSRGETQYFGPGTRLLVL.

This clone was seen many times. The V call is TRBV18, the J call TRBJ2-7; 7 bases match TRBD2. J lost 6 bases, V lost 6 bases, and 8 bases had no gene match. CDR1 and CDR2 from the germline V gene are KGHSH and LQKENI. CDR3 length equals 13 residues. The CDR3 region has the DNA TGTGCCAGCTCCCCAAGCGGGACGGGCGAGCAGTACTTC. This codes for CASSPSGTGEQYF.

Of note for this clone: This same CDR3 is encoded by further DNA sequences in the sample. The chain links TRBV15 to TRBJ1-3; D is uncertain. V lost 6 bases, J lost 3 bases, and 9 bases lay in between. The CDR3 has 13 amino acids. Germline V CDR1 and CDR2: LNHNV, YYDKDF (reference sequence). CDR3 coding DNA: TGTGCCACCAGACACCGGGGTGGAAACACCATATATTTT. It codes for CATRHRGGNTIYF.

The chain employs TRBV6-1 and TRBJ2-7; D is ambiguous. CDR3 length equals 18 residues. Between the trimmed V and J ends, which lost 4 bases and 2 bases, there was a span of 24 bases. CDR1 and CDR2 from the germline V gene are MNHNS and SASEGT. CDR3 region: CASSGKRIGFTFPYEQYF. The DNA of the CDR3 is TGTGCCAGCAGTGGGAAGAGGATCGGGTTTACTTTCCCCTACGAGCAGTACTTC.

V gene TRBV7-9 combines with J gene TRBJ2-5; D is unclear. Germline CDR1 is SEHNR and CDR2 is FQNEAQ (reference sequence). The V end lost 5 bases, the J end lost 3 bases, and 4 bases lay between the germline ends. The CDR3 is made up of 11 amino acids. The CDR3 region is CASSPKETQYF. The CDR3 coding sequence is TGTGCCAGCAGCCCTAAAGAGACCCAGTACTTC.

The chain recombines TRBV6-5 with TRBJ1-2, with D perhaps matching TRBD1 (6 bases). Looked up from germline, CDR1 is MNHEY and CDR2 is SVGAGI. Trimming pared 7 bases from V and 7 bases from J, leaving 13 bases between. The CDR3 length is 12 residues. The CDR3 nucleotides read TGTGCCAGCAAACGACAGGCGGCTGGCTACACCTTC. Protein product: CASKRQAAGYTF.

The rearrangement joins TRBV6-7 to TRBJ1-1; 7 bases line up with TRBD1. TRBV6-7 qualifies as an ORF whose function is uncertain. This CDR3 is 16 amino acids long. Trimming took 6 bases from V and 1 from J; bases not matched to a gene: 11. The CDR3 region has the DNA TGTGCCAGCAGGCCTCAGGGGGAAGGAGGGAACACTGAAGCTTTCTTT. It yields the protein CASRPQGEGGNTEAFF.

The chain uses TRBV30 and TRBJ1-5; tentatively, D is TRBD1 (6 bases). This CDR3 is built from 15 residues. V was trimmed by 5 bases and J by 2 bases, leaving 16 bases between them. The germline V gene encodes CDR1 GTSNPN and CDR2 SVGIG (reference sequence). Here the CDR3 DNA reads TGTGCCTGGGGAGGGACATTCGGTGGCAATCAGCCCCAGCATTTT. Translated, it gives CAWGGTFGGNQPQHF.

The chain uses TRBV7-9 and TRBJ2-7, with TRBD1 as a possible D gene (6 bases). Deletions cut 6 bases from V and 1 base from J, with 7 bases between. Germline V CDR1 and CDR2: SEHNR, FQNEAQ (reference sequence). The CDR3 is 12 residues long. The CDR3 loop reads CASRDRSYEQYF. In DNA form, the CDR3 reads TGTGCCAGCAGGGACAGATCCTACGAGCAGTACTTC.

In this sample, this clone turned up many times. This rearrangement joins TRBV6-2 or TRBV6-3 to TRBJ2-7; 9 bases are a match to TRBD1. Trimming took 0 bases from V and 3 from J; bases not matched to a gene: 0. CDR1 is MNHEY, CDR2 SVGEGT, per germline. The CDR3 runs to 14 residues. For the CDR3, the DNA is TGTGCCAGCAGTTACTCGACAGGGGGCTACGAGCAGTACTTC. Translating gives CASSYSTGGYEQYF.

The rearrangement joins TRBV3-1 (or the pseudogene TRBV3-2) to TRBJ1-2; 10 positions match TRBD1. V dropped 4 bases and J dropped 7; count of bases not matched to a gene: 12. The V gene's germline CDR1 is LGHDT and CDR2 YNNKEL (reference sequence). The CDR3 spans 16 residues. The CDR3, as DNA: TGTGCCAGCAGCCTACGAACCGGGACAGGGGTCTCTGGCTACACCTTC. This sequence encodes CASSLRTGTGVSGYTF.

J is TRBJ2-5 and V is TRBV6-2 or TRBV6-3; a weak D match, TRBD2 (6 bases). Trimming pared 5 bases from V and 2 bases from J, leaving 15 bases between. Per the germline V gene, CDR1 is MNHEY and CDR2 is SVGEGT. This CDR3 contains 15 residues. The CDR3 nucleotides are TGTGCCAGCAGTCGTCGACTAGTCCGGCAAGAGACCCAGTACTTC. Translation: CASSRRLVRQETQYF.

The chain employs TRBV30 and TRBJ1-6, with TRBD1 identical over 8 bases. Germline-derived CDR1 and CDR2 are GTSNPN and SVGIG (reference sequence). With V trimmed by 5 bases and J by 7 bases, 4 bases remained unmatched. CDR3 length: 13 residues. The DNA for the CDR3 is TGTGCCTGGCTCCGGGACAGGAATTCACCCCTCCACTTT. Its protein product is CAWLRDRNSPLHF.

The rearrangement joins TRBV9 to TRBJ2-7; TRBD2 agrees at 9 bases. Germline V CDR1 and CDR2: SGDLS, YYNGEE. J gave up 2 bases and V 3 bases, and 3 bases lay outside the gene matches. The CDR3 extends over 14 amino acids. The chain's CDR3 is CASSGAGGPYEQYF. DNA for the CDR3: TGTGCCAGCAGCGGAGCGGGAGGACCCTACGAGCAGTACTTC.

V gene TRBV5-1 combines with J gene TRBJ2-3; 7 bases align to TRBD2. Per germline, CDR1 SGHRS and CDR2 YFSETQ. Losses at the gene ends were 0 bases for V and 1 base for J; bases not matched to a gene: 5. This CDR3 region has 16 residues. The CDR3: CASSLVAGAGTDTQYF. The CDR3 bases are TGCGCCAGCAGCTTGGTGGCGGGAGCTGGCACAGATACGCAGTATTTT.

This chain links TRBV5-4 with TRBJ2-1, with 10 bases fitting TRBD2. Germline values: CDR1 SGHNT, CDR2 YYREEE (reference sequence). V was pared by 3 bases and J by 7 bases, with 4 bases of the junction left unmatched. The CDR3 consists of 14 residues. CDR3 amino acids: CASSSAGGGNEQFF. For the CDR3, the DNA is TGTGCCAGCAGCTCAGCGGGAGGGGGGAATGAGCAGTTCTTC.

The chain employs TRBV7-8 and TRBJ2-7, with D maybe TRBD1 (5 bases). Germline-derived CDR1 and CDR2 are SGHVS and FQNEAQ. V was cut by 1 base and J by 6 bases, with 10 bases left in between. The CDR3 has 13 residues. The CDR3 protein is CASSLGQGTEQYF. The CDR3 coding sequence is TGTGCCAGCAGCTTAGGTCAGGGCACCGAGCAGTACTTC. The full variable domain, with the rest looked up from reference TRBV7-8 and TRBJ2-7, is GAGVSQSPRYKVAKRGQDVALRCDPISGHVSLFWYQQALGQGPEFLTYFQNEAQLDKSGLPSDRFFAERPEGSVSTLKIQRTQQEDSAVYLCASSLGQGTEQYFGPGTRLTVT.

Remarks on this clone: This CDR3 is also generated by other DNA sequences in the sample. The chain joins TRBV5-4 to TRBJ1-1; a possible D gene is TRBD1 (5 bases). The CDR3 has 14 residues. Trimming removed 0 bases at V and 1 base at J, with 7 bases between. Germline V CDR1 and CDR2: SGHNT, YYREEE (reference sequence). CDR3 protein: CASSLVGGNTEAFF. The CDR3 DNA sequence: TGTGCCAGCAGCTTGGTGGGGGGGAACACTGAAGCTTTCTTT.

The chain recombines TRBV12-5 with TRBJ2-1; TRBD2 aligns across 13 bases. The CDR3 is 17 amino acids. Looked up from germline, CDR1 is LGHNT and CDR2 is FRNRAP. Trimming at V came to 3 bases and at J to 4 bases, leaving 6 bases not matched to a gene. CDR3 sequence: CASGLRTSGSIYNEQFF. Written as DNA, the CDR3 is TGTGCTAGTGGTTTAAGGACTAGCGGGAGCATATACAATGAGCAGTTCTTC.

The chain links TRBV28 to TRBJ1-2; no firm D call. The CDR3 runs to 16 residues. V was cut by 3 bases and J by 4 bases, with 18 bases left in between. Germline values: CDR1 MDHEN, CDR2 SYDVKM. The chain's CDR3 is CASSFEYRLLTYGYTF. The CDR3, as DNA: TGTGCCAGCAGTTTCGAGTATCGACTCCTGACCTATGGCTACACCTTC.

This chain joins TRBV14 and TRBJ2-1, with D perhaps matching TRBD1 (5 bases). Germline loops: CDR1 SGHDN, CDR2 FVKESK. This CDR3 spans 15 amino acids. Trimming removed 2 bases at V and 9 bases at J, with 17 bases between. The CDR3 loop reads CASSQQYARGTEQFF. CDR3 sequence (DNA): TGTGCCAGCAGCCAACAGTATGCAAGGGGCACTGAGCAGTTCTTC.

The chain recombines TRBV21-1 with TRBJ2-7; the DNA was not compared with TRBD2, the D call given in the table. TRBV21-1 is an annotated pseudogene. CDR3 length: 15 amino acids. The CDR3 bases are TGTGCCAGGGGGGGACTAGCGGGAAATTCCTACGAGCAGTACTTC. This sequence encodes CARGGLAGNSYEQYF.

The chain recombines TRBV28 with TRBJ1-2; 10 positions agree with TRBD1. The V gene end was trimmed by 3 bases and the J gene end by 8 bases; junction bases not matched to a gene: 9. The CDR3 loop spans 15 amino acids. Looked up from germline, CDR1 is MDHEN and CDR2 is SYDVKM. The CDR3 is CASSLARQGAWGYTF. DNA of the CDR3: TGTGCCAGCAGTTTGGCGCGACAGGGGGCTTGGGGCTACACCTTC.

V is TRBV7-2 and J is TRBJ2-3; 9 bases map to TRBD1. V was pared by 5 bases and J by 7 bases, with 10 bases of the junction left unmatched. Germline-derived CDR1 and CDR2 are SGHTA and FQGNSA. There are 15 residues in the CDR3. The CDR3 is CASSEGQGLGYTQYF. As DNA, the CDR3 is TGTGCCAGCAGCGAGGGACAGGGCCTTGGATATACGCAGTATTTT.